The 21 T cell receptor beta chains below come from one sample, sequenced in a study of T cell repertoires in cytomegalovirus infection. TCRdb reprocessed the reads via MiXCR and lists one record per CDR3 protein. Altogether nearly 450,000 distinct CDR3 sequences are present, 25% to 40% being singletons, with the ten largest covering roughly 13%. Sequences were obtained from PBMCs. Receptors originate from a human donor in good health (CMV status not recorded). Some clones in this sample may be carry-over from other donors' samples.

Points on this clonotype: The germline gene is not matched at one end of the junction; a read error may be the cause. The rearrangement joins TRBV5-1 to TRBJ1-1, with 7 bases fitting TRBD1. The CDR3 consists of 15 residues. Per germline, CDR1 SGHRS and CDR2 YFSETQ. CDR3 bases: TGCGCCAGCCGCTTGGACAGGCCAATGGGCACTGAAGCTTTCTTT. Residues: CASRLDRPMGTEAFF.

For the CDR3, the DNA is TGTGCCAGCAGTTACTCGTCCTCGCGTATACTAGCGGATACGCAGTATTTT. It translates to CASSYSSSRILADTQYF. The chain recombines TRBV6-2 or TRBV6-3 with TRBJ2-3, with TRBD2 identical over 7 bases. Germline V CDR1 and CDR2: MNHEY, SVGEGT. V shed 0 bases, J shed 6 bases, and the junction held 12 bases outside the gene matches. The CDR3 has 17 residues.

This clonotype has ten or more counts. The J gene is TRBJ1-5, the V gene TRBV7-8; a weak D match, TRBD1 (5 bases). The CDR3 is 13 residues long. Between the trimmed V and J ends, which lost 1 base and 7 bases, there was a span of 8 bases. The germline CDR1 and CDR2 sequences are SGHVS and FQNEAQ. For the CDR3, the DNA is TGTGCCAGCAGCTTAGAAAGGGACCAGCCCCAGCATTTT. Translation gives CASSLERDQPQHF.

This clonotype was seen at least ten times. The chain combines TRBV7-8 with TRBJ2-1; no reliable D call. V was shortened by 1 base and J by 7 bases, with 2 bases between the two germline ends. CDR1 and CDR2 from the germline V gene are SGHVS and FQNEAQ. This CDR3 spans 11 amino acids. This chain's CDR3 is CASSLVNEQFF. CDR3 nucleotides: TGTGCCAGCAGCTTAGTTAATGAGCAGTTCTTC.

Regarding this clonotype: The DNA is omitted, as the CDR3 cannot be located on it reliably, and the CDR3 follows TCRdb's listing. This chain links TRBV7-7 with TRBJ2-1; TRBD1, as called in the table, went unchecked against the DNA. Germline CDR1 is SSHAT and CDR2 is FNYEAQ (reference sequence). The CDR3 has 15 residues if both end residues are counted. The CDR3 region is CASSWGQGANNEQCF.

This sequence joins TRBV20-1 and TRBJ2-7; D is unresolved. This CDR3 contains 15 residues. V dropped 6 bases and J dropped 6 bases, with 24 bases sitting between them. Per the germline V gene, CDR1 is DFQATT and CDR2 is SNEGSKA (reference sequence). CDR3 nucleotides: TGCAGTGCCGCCGACGCGTCGGCAGGTGGTCGCGAGCAGTACTTC. This gives the protein CSAADASAGGREQYF.

The rearrangement uses TRBV2 and TRBJ1-1, with D unclear. The CDR3 contains 15 residues. Deletions cut 0 bases from V and 0 bases from J, with 8 bases between. Germline V gene lookup returns CDR1 SNHLY and CDR2 FYNNEI. The CDR3 DNA sequence: TGTGCCAGCAGTGAAGCGGGGAGTATGAACACTGAAGCTTTCTTT. Protein sequence: CASSEAGSMNTEAFF.

This clonotype was seen only a few times. The chain joins TRBV3-1 to TRBJ2-1; 8 bases agree with TRBD2. Germline V gives CDR1 LGHDT, CDR2 YNNKEL (reference sequence). Unmatched junction bases numbered 9, after V lost 2 bases and J lost 6 bases. The CDR3 extends over 16 amino acids. As DNA, the CDR3 is TGTGCCAGCAGCCAACGAGCGGGGGCCAAGGCCAATGAGCAGTTCTTC. Its translation: CASSQRAGAKANEQFF.

This clonotype was seen once. At one boundary the junction diverges from the germline segment, which might be a read error. The chain employs TRBV19 and TRBJ1-2, with 7 bases identical to TRBD1. CDR3 length equals 15 residues. Germline CDR1 reads LNHDA; CDR2 reads SQIVND (reference sequence). The CDR3 is CASRTRDRGDVGYPF. The CDR3 nucleotides are TGTGCCAGTAGGACTCGGGACAGAGGGGACGTTGGCTACCCCTTC.

The J gene is TRBJ2-1, the V gene TRBV19, with D perhaps matching TRBD1 (6 bases). Germline V gene data show CDR1 as LNHDA and CDR2 as SQIVND (reference sequence). With 10 bases removed from V and 8 bases from J, the gap between germline ends came to 21 bases. CDR3 size: 14 residues. CDR3 loop: CATATPTGIDEQFF. The DNA for the CDR3 is TGTGCCACCGCCACCCCCACAGGGATAGATGAGCAGTTCTTC.

This clonotype appeared a few times. For the CDR3, the DNA is TGTGCCAGCAGCTTGAGGGCGGGACGACTTGAAAAACTGTTTTTT. Protein sequence: CASSLRAGRLEKLFF. This sequence joins TRBV5-4 and TRBJ1-4, with D possibly being TRBD1 (5 bases). CDR1 and CDR2 from the germline V gene are SGHNT and YYREEE (reference sequence). This CDR3 spans 15 amino acids. The V and J ends lost 1 base and 7 bases respectively, with 14 bases between them.

Many counts were recorded for this clonotype. This sequence joins TRBV7-8 and TRBJ1-2; D is unresolved. V lost 1 base, J lost 7 bases, and 19 bases lay in between. Germline V gene data show CDR1 as SGHVS and CDR2 as FQNEAQ. The CDR3 contains 16 residues. The CDR3 reads CASSLEDGWPSGGYTF. The CDR3, as DNA: TGTGCCAGCAGCTTAGAGGACGGCTGGCCGTCGGGTGGCTACACCTTC.

In the case of this clonotype: A read error is possible here, since a much larger clone lies one base away. The chain uses TRBV4-3 and TRBJ2-7; D might be TRBD2 (5 bases). Germline V lookup: CDR1 LGHNA, CDR2 YSLEER. This CDR3 contains 14 residues. The CDR3 is CASSQSTGSYVQYF. The CDR3 DNA follows: TGCGCCAGCAGCCAAAGTACGGGGTCCTACGTGCAGTACTTC.

Note on this clonotype: A much larger clone lies a single base off, so this may be a read error. This chain connects TRBV12-3 or TRBV12-4 to TRBJ1-2; D gene ambiguous. This CDR3 is built from 12 residues. The V end was cut by 6 bases, the J end by 6 bases, with 11 bases between. CDR3 sequence: CASRVSNDGYTF. The CDR3 nucleotides are TGTGCCAGCAGAGTGTCCAACGATGGCTACACCTTC.

A word on this clonotype: Mismatch with germline at one junction end may stem from a read error. The chain combines TRBV7-8 with TRBJ1-2, with 7 nucleotides matching TRBD1. This CDR3 has 13 residues. The V gene's germline CDR1 is SGHVS and CDR2 FQNEAQ. The CDR3 DNA sequence: TGTGCCAGCACCTTAGGGACAGTCTATGGCTACACCTTC. Residues: CASTLGTVYGYTF.

The gene calls are TRBV7-2 and TRBJ1-2, with D unclear. The V end lost 5 bases, the J end lost 2 bases, and 12 bases lay between the germline ends. The CDR3 consists of 14 residues. Per germline, CDR1 SGHTA and CDR2 FQGNSA. As DNA, the CDR3 is TGTGCCAGCAGCCCCCGACCGAAGAACTATGGCTACACCTTC. Amino acids: CASSPRPKNYGYTF.

The V call is TRBV27, the J call TRBJ2-1, with D unresolved. From germline, CDR1 is MNHEY and CDR2 SMNVEV (reference sequence). V lost 5 bases to trimming and J lost 6 bases, with 14 bases between them. The CDR3 runs to 14 residues. CDR3 region: CASSRTPQANEQFF. CDR3 nucleotides: TGTGCCAGCAGTAGAACCCCACAAGCCAATGAGCAGTTCTTC.

This clonotype was picked up many times. The chain employs TRBV7-2 and TRBJ1-6; perhaps TRBD1 as D (5 bases). There are 13 residues in the CDR3. Germline V lookup: CDR1 SGHTA, CDR2 FQGNSA. Trimming removed 8 bases from V and 7 bases from J, with 12 bases in between. Here the CDR3 DNA reads TGTGCCAGCGAGGGCCGGGGGAATTCACCCCTCCACTTT. Translation gives CASEGRGNSPLHF.

This clonotype was observed a few times. The V call is TRBV10-3, the J call TRBJ2-7, with D perhaps TRBD2 (7 bases). V shed 4 bases and J shed 9 bases, with 13 bases lying between them. The CDR3 spans 12 residues. Per germline, CDR1 ENHRY and CDR2 SYGVKD. The CDR3 spells CAISVDGGPQYF. CDR3 coding DNA: TGTGCCATCAGTGTTGACGGGGGGCCGCAGTACTTC.

V and J are TRBV20-1 and TRBJ2-5; D gene uncertain. V shed 3 bases and J shed 2 bases, with 10 bases lying between them. The CDR3 sequence is 13 residues long. Germline V gene lookup returns CDR1 DFQATT and CDR2 SNEGSKA (reference sequence). The CDR3 DNA follows: TGCAGTGCTAGCCTGGTGGTACAAGAGACCCAGTACTTC. Protein: CSASLVVQETQYF.

The sample holds a few counts of this clonotype. V is TRBV6-2 or TRBV6-3 and J is TRBJ2-1, with a weak D call TRBD2 (6 bases). Trimming pared 2 bases from V and 2 bases from J, leaving 7 bases between. The CDR3 sequence is 14 residues long. The germline gives CDR1 MNHEY, CDR2 SVGEGT. The DNA of the CDR3 is TGTGCCAGCAGTTACGGCGGGGCCTACAATGAGCAGTTCTTC. This codes for CASSYGGAYNEQFF.